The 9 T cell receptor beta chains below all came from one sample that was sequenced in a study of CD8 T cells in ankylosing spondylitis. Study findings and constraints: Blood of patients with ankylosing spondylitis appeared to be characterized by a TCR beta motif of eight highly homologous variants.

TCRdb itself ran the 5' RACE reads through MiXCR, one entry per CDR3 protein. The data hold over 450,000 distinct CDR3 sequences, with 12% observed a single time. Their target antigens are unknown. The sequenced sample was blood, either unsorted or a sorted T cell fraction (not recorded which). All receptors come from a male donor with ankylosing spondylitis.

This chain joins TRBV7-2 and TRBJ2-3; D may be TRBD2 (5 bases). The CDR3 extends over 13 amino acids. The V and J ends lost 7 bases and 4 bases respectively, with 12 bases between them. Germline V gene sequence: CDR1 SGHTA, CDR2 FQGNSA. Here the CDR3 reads CASTTLAADTQYF. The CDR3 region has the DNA TGTGCCAGCACCACCCTAGCCGCAGATACGCAGTATTTT.

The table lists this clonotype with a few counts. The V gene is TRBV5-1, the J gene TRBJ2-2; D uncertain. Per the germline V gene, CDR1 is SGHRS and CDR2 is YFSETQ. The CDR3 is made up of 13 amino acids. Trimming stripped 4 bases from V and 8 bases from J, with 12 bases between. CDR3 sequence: CASSHGETGELFF. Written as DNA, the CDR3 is TGCGCCAGCAGCCATGGGGAAACTGGGGAGCTGTTTTTT.

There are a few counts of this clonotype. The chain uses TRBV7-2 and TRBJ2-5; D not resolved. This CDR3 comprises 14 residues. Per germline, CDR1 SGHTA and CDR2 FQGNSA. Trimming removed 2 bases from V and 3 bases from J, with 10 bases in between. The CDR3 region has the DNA TGTGCCAGCAGCTTATTTCCGGTAGAAGAGACCCAGTACTTC. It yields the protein CASSLFPVEETQYF. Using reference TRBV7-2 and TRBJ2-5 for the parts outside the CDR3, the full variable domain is GAGVSQSPSNKVTEKGKDVELRCDPISGHTALYWYRQSLGQGLEFLIYFQGNSAPDKSGLPSDRFSAERTGGSVSTLTIQRTQQEDSAVYLCASSLFPVEETQYFGPGTRLLVL.

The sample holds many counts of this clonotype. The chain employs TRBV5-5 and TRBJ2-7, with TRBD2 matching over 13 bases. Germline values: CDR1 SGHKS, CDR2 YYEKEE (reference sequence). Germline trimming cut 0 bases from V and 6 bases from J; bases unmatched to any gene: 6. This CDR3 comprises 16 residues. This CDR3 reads CASSLAGLAGASEQYF. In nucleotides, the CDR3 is TGTGCCAGCAGCTTGGCCGGACTAGCGGGAGCTAGCGAGCAGTACTTC. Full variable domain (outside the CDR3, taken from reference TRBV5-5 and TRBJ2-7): DAGVTQSPTHLIKTRGQQVTLRCSPISGHKSVSWYQQVLGQGPQFIFQYYEKEERGRGNFPDRFSARQFPNYSSELNVNALLLGDSALYLCASSLAGLAGASEQYFGPGTRLTVT.

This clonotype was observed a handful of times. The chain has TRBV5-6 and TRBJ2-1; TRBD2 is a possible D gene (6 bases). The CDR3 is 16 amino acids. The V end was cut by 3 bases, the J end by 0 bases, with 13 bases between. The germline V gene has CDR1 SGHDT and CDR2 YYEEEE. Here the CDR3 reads CASSSDAGGSYNEQFF. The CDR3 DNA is TGTGCCAGCAGCTCGGACGCCGGGGGCTCCTACAATGAGCAGTTCTTC.

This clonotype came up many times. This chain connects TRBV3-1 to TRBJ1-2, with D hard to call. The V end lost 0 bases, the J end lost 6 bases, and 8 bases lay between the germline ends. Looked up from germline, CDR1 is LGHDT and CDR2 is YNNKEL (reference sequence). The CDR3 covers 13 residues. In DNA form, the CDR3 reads TGTGCCAGCAGCCAAGAAGTAGTGCATGGCTACACCTTC. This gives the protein CASSQEVVHGYTF. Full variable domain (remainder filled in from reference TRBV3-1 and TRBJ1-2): DTAVSQTPKYLVTQMGNDKSIKCEQNLGHDTMYWYKQDSKKFLKIMFSYNNKELIINETVPNRFSPKSPDKAHLNLHINSLELGDSAVYFCASSQEVVHGYTFGSGTRLTVV.

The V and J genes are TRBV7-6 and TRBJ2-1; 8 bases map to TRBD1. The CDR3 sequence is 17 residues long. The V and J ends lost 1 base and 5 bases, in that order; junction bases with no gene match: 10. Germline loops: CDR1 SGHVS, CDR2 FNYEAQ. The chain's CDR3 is CASSLDHLGTGNNEQFF. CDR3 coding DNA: TGTGCCAGCAGCTTAGACCACCTTGGGACAGGAAACAATGAGCAGTTCTTC.

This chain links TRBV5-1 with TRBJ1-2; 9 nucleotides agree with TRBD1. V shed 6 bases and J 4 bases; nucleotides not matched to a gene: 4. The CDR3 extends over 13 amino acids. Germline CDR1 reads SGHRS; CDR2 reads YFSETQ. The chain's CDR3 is CASTPGQGYGYTF. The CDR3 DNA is TGCGCCAGCACCCCGGGACAGGGCTATGGCTACACCTTC.

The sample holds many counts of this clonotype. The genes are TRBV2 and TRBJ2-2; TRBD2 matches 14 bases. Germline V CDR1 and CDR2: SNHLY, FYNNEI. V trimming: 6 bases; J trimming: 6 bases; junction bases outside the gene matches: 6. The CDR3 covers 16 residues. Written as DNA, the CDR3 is TGTGCCAGCAGGACCGGGACTAGCGGGAGTCCCGGGGAGCTGTTTTTT. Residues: CASRTGTSGSPGELFF.